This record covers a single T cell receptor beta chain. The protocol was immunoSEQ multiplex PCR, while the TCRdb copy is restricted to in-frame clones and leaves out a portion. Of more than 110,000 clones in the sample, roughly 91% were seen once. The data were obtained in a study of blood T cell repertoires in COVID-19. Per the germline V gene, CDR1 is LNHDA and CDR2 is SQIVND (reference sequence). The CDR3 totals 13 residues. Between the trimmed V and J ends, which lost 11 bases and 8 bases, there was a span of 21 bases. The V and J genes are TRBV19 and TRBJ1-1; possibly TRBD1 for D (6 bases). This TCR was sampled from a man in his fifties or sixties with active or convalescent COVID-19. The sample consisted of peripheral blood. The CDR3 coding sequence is TGTGCCGGCTCGACAGGCCCACGACGGGAAGCTTTCTTT. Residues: CAGSTGPRREAFF.